The entry that follows covers one T cell receptor beta chain sequence. As yet, its antigen is unknown. The sample is drawn from a study of Ad26.COV2.S vaccination and SARS-CoV-2 variants. Study information: Ad26.COV2.S was injected intramuscularly once or twice, 56 days apart.

Treatment denoted: 15 to 20 received Ad26.COV2.S at low or high dose, single or two shots; about 5 received placebo; per-sample allocation not given. The samples were gathered on day 63 after the first injection of vaccine or placebo. This Boston cohort included adults aged 18-55 years. Repertoires were generated with immunoSEQ multiplex PCR, while TCRdb's copy carries only in-frame clones and drops some. The sample includes roughly 700,000 clones, 80% to 90% of them seen just once. Study-wide findings and caveats: Breadth of non-spike TCRs did not differ between vaccinees and placebo recipients. There was reportedly substantial breadth in spike-specific CD8+ and CD4+ T cell responses after vaccination.

V was pared by 4 bases and J by 6 bases, with 16 bases between. Per germline, CDR1 GTSNPN and CDR2 SVGIG (reference sequence). The CDR3 consists of 13 residues. The chain is built from TRBV30 and TRBJ2-7, with D possibly TRBD1 on 6 matching bases. Sequences were derived from peripheral blood, sampled in a trial of Ad26.COV2.S vaccine versus placebo. The clonotype comes from a person between 18 and 65 years old who received the Ad26.COV2.S COVID-19 vaccine or a placebo. This CDR3 reads CAWNQKTGLEQYF. Written as DNA, the CDR3 is TGTGCCTGGAACCAAAAGACAGGTCTCGAGCAGTACTTC.